The sequence of this T cell receptor (beta chain) was determined in a study of regulatory T cells in long-lasting Graves disease. Study information: The definition of persistent Graves' disease was over 5 years of antithyroid drugs with positive TSH receptor antibodies.

V dropped 4 bases and J dropped 1; count of bases not matched to a gene: 15. Germline V gene lookup returns CDR1 GTSNPN and CDR2 SVGIG (reference sequence). The CDR3 runs to 17 residues. The table lists this clonotype with a few counts. The antigen remains undetermined. As for time point: persistent/refractory GD, antithyroid drugs over 5 years with positive TRAb. Construction of the TCR library relied on RNA isolated from PBMCs. The study, taken as a whole, reports: Persistent disease preferred TRBV28, TRBJ1-2 and TRBJ2-5. Peripheral blood alone, not thyroid tissue, underwent study.

Construction of TCR beta libraries relied on iRepertoire HTBI primers and on Arm-PCR targeting CDR3 regions. One entry per CDR3 protein results from TCRdb running MiXCR on the multiplex PCR reads. The profile shows roughly 490,000 distinct CDR3 sequences, 20% to 25% of them singletons. The chain uses TRBV30 and TRBJ1-1, with 7 bases aligning to TRBD1. The origin of this receptor is a female donor with Graves disease. This specimen consisted of peripheral blood mononuclear cells (PBMCs), obtained when the disease was refractory, from a patient treated with antithyroid drugs. In nucleotides, the CDR3 is TGTGCCTGGAACGTCAGGGGGGGCGTTCTGACGAACACTGAAGCTTTCTTT. Translation: CAWNVRGGVLTNTEAFF.